This T cell receptor (beta chain) was recorded in a study of read filtering for tumor transcriptome and immune sequencing (dated by TCRdb to the early 2020s). For the study in its entirety: The cohort had under 20 male and approximately 14 female patients with a mean age of about 70 years, ranging from roughly 45 to 85. Under revised international staging, fewer than ten patients fell into R-ISS I, 15 or so into R-ISS II and about 7 into R-ISS III. Whole-transcriptome libraries were prepared with the TruSeq RNA Access Library Prep Kit after DNase treatment. Per sample, about 4.05 to 10.27 million TCR-region mapped reads were obtained with IR-seq, compared with only roughly 85 to 1,300 with RNA-seq. Using the same bone marrow samples, the study ran both targeted immune repertoire sequencing and bulk whole-transcriptome sequencing and then compared the TCR repertoires from each method. One main goal was a read-filtering strategy for immune repertoire data, in particular deciding whether clonotypes backed by only one read should be removed.

Here is what the overall study found, with its caveats: Compared with RNA-seq, IR-seq captured clonotypes at much higher depth and more reliably, and a smaller IR-seq throughput was enough to identify most shared clonotypes. When single-read clonotypes were removed, the proportions of shared clonotypes in IR-seq and RNA-seq correlated more strongly. Rather than purified T cells, the sorted CD138-negative fraction was a mixed bone marrow immune population. In IR-seq, roughly four fifths of clonotypes but 3.5% to 4% of total reads were represented by single-read clonotypes, whereas in RNA-seq, 74.6% of clonotypes and approximately 45% of reads were represented by single-read clonotypes.

The Immunoverse kit was used to build TCR libraries from approximately 410 ng RNA, with molecular barcoded adaptors covering alpha/delta and beta/gamma chains. TCR library preparation used the same RNA that went into transcriptome sequencing. An Illumina HiSeq 4000 with 2 x 150 cycles was used to sequence the TCR libraries. Per the original workflow: TCR reads were aligned to human V, D, J and C references and assembled into CDR3 clonotypes with MiXCR, including quality filtering and error correction. The tcR package in R was used to analyze clonotype counts and gene usage diversity. Raw mapping reads were checked after the RNA-seq reads had been mapped by STAR aligner version 2.5.3a onto the human GRCh37 genome. To test how sequencing depth affects detected clonotypes, IR-seq fastq files were randomly downsampled with Seqtk 1.3. Using fastp at Q25 and MiXCR, TCRdb reprocessed the public reads and kept productive beta chains. Entries that share a CDR3 protein sequence are merged under the most common genes and DNA. These V and J calls are TCRdb output, not the study's own analysis. The sample has thousands of distinct CDR3 sequences on record, approximately 15% of them singletons. About 25% of the sample is taken by the ten largest.

CDR1 and CDR2 (LGHNA, YNFKEQ) derive from the germline V gene. The CDR3 has 15 residues if both end residues are counted. This entry keeps only the CDR3 DNA: 45 bases, framed from base 1. Of note for this clonotype: The specificity of this receptor is unknown. The missing conserved phenylalanine or tryptophan at the end of this CDR3 makes a read error likely.

Bone marrow was sampled from every patient at the time of active disease. Ficoll-Hypaque density gradient centrifugation was used to isolate bone marrow mononuclear cells. Myeloma plasma cells were removed and CD138-negative cells were obtained by negative selection following labeling with CD138 magnetic microbeads on a MACS separator. Flow cytometry on an Attune NxT with CD138 antibodies was used to check the purity of the isolated cells. TRIzol reagent was used to extract total RNA, which was then quantified with a NanoDrop spectrophotometer. Paired RNA-seq and IR-seq were performed on the CD138-negative bone marrow sample of each patient.

Rearrangement joined TRBV4-2 to TRBJ1-1; the D gene is perhaps TRBD1, from 5 matching bases. The sequenced sample was a population of CD138-negative cells sorted from bone marrow. The intended sense of this specimen's cell subset or site label: bone marrow mononuclear cells depleted of CD138+ plasma/myeloma cells by negative magnetic selection. The clonotype originates from a donor older than 35 with multiple myeloma. The sequence in DNA is TGTGCCAGCAGCCAAGCCTTGGGGGGAGGGACTGGAGCTTTCTCT. This translates into CASSQALGGGTGAFS.